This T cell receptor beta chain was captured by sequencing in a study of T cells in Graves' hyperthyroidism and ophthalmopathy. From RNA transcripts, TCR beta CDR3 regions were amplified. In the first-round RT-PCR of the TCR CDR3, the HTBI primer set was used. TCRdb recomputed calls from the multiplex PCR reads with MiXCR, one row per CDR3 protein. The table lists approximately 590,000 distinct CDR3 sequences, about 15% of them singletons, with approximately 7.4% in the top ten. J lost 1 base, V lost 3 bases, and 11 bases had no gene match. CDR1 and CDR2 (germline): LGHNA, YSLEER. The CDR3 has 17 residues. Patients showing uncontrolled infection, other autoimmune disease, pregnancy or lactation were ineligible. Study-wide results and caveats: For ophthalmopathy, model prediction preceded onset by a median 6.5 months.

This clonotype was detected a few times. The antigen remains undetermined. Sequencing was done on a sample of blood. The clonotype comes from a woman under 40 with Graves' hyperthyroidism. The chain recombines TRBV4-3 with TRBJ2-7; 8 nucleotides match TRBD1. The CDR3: CASSQGTGHPGSYEQYF. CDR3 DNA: TGCGCCAGCAGCCAGGGGACAGGACATCCAGGGTCCTACGAGCAGTACTTC.